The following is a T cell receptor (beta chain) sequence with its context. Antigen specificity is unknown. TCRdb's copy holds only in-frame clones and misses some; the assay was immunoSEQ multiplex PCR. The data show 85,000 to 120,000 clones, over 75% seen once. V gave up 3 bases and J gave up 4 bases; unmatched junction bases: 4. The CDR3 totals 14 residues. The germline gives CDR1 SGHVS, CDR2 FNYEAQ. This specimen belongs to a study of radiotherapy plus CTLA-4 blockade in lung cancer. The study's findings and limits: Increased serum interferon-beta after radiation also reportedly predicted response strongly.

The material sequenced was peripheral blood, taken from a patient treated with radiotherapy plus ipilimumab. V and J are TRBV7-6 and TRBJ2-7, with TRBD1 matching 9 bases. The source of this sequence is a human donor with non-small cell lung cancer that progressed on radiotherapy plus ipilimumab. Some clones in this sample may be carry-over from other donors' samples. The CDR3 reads CASSLGDREYEQYF. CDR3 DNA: TGTGCCAGCAGCTTGGGGGACAGGGAGTACGAGCAGTACTTC.